This T cell receptor (beta chain) was sequenced during a study of radiation and T cells in renal cell carcinoma. Sample time point: blood 2 weeks post-SBRT. The treatment: 15 Gy SBRT to primary tumor, nephrectomy 4 weeks later. Some clones are missing from TCRdb's copy, which holds only in-frame ones; the method was immunoSEQ multiplex PCR. The data contain about 26,000 clones, over 75% of them seen just once; the ten biggest clones take up roughly 30%. V dropped 7 bases and J dropped 0 bases, with 12 bases sitting between them. The germline CDR1 and CDR2 sequences are SQVTM and ANQGSEA. The CDR3 runs to 13 residues.

This specimen consisted of blood, obtained from a patient whose treatment included radiotherapy and nephrectomy. The chain recombines TRBV29-1 with TRBJ1-1; the D is unclear. The receptor was derived from a man aged 55-75 years with renal cell carcinoma. The CDR3 sequence: CSAAGVLNTEAFF. DNA of the CDR3: TGCAGCGCCGCCGGTGTGCTGAACACTGAAGCTTTCTTT.